This T cell receptor beta chain emerged from a study of cytotoxic CD8 clonotypes in ibrutinib-treated CLL. A few counts support this clone. TCRdb's copy holds only in-frame clones and misses some; the assay was immunoSEQ multiplex PCR. The table lists 150,000 to 250,000 clones, approximately 72% of them singletons, with around an eighth in the top ten. Germline assignment: CDR1 SGHNT and CDR2 YENEEA. Between the trimmed V and J ends, which lost 3 bases and 6 bases, there was a span of 9 bases. The CDR3 has 13 amino acids. The genes are TRBV11-3 and TRBJ2-1, with D tentatively TRBD1 or TRBD2 (6 bases each). Sequences were derived from PBMCs, sampled after 24 months of ibrutinib treatment. The clonotype originates from a human donor with chronic lymphocytic leukemia. CDR3 sequence (DNA): TGTGCCAGCAGCTTTGGGGGGCGCAATGAGCAGTTCTTC. This codes for CASSFGGRNEQFF.